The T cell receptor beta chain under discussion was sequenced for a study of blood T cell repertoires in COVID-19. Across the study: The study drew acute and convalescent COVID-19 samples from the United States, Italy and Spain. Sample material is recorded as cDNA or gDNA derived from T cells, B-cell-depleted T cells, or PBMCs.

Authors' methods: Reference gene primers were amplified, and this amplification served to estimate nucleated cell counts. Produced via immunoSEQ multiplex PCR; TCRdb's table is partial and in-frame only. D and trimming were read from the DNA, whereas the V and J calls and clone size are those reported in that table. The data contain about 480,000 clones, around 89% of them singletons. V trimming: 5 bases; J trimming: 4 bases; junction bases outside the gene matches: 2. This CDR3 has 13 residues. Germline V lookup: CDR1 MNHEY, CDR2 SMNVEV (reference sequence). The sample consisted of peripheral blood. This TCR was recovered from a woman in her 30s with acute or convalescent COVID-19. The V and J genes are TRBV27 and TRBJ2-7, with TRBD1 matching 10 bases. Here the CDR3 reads CASSTGQGYEQYF. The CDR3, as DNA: TGTGCCAGCAGTACGGGACAGGGGTACGAGCAGTACTTC.